A single T cell receptor beta chain is shown here with its context. Its antigen remains unidentified. The sample is drawn from a study of cytomegalovirus exposure and HLA in healthy donors. Study-level findings and limits: There were a few CMV-associated chains whose specificity for CMV antigens was confirmed in vitro. 16,951 TCR beta sequences were associated with HLA alleles at 0.05 false discovery rate in a later analysis.

The PCR contained 60 Vbeta and 13 Jbeta primers. Profiling relied on immunoSEQ multiplex PCR, and the TCRdb table lists in-frame clones only, not all of them. The table shows about 180,000 clones, with approximately 84% occurring only once. There are 13 residues in the CDR3. Trimming shortened V by 7 bases and J by 5 bases, and 14 bases separated the two germline ends. CDR1 is MNHNS and CDR2 is SASEGT in the germline V gene. The material sequenced was PBMCs. This receptor was identified in a girl between 10 and 17 years old in good health and CMV-seropositive. The gene calls are TRBV6-1 and TRBJ1-1; D may be TRBD1 (6 bases). CDR3 in amino acids: CASTETGWTEAFF. In nucleotides, the CDR3 is TGTGCCAGCACTGAGACAGGATGGACTGAAGCTTTCTTT.